The entry below describes one TCR beta chain. These data originate in a study of shared clonotypes between healthy human individuals. Naive CD8 cells, CD45RO-negative and positively selected for CCR7, excluded terminally differentiated effector memory CD45RA+ cells. V gave up 3 bases and J gave up 3 bases, with 8 bases separating them. Per the germline V gene, CDR1 is KGHSH and CDR2 is LQKENI. This CDR3 is 13 amino acids long. Sequencing was performed with immunoSEQ multiplex PCR; in TCRdb, only in-frame clones are kept and a portion is missing. The top ten hold more than 1.5% of the sample, which has around 2.1 million clones, more than 85% seen once.

V gene TRBV18 combines with J gene TRBJ1-2, with D tentatively TRBD1 (5 bases). The receptor comes from a man younger than 35 in good health. Some clones in this sample may be carry-over from other donors' samples. The sample was naive CD8+ T cells from PBMCs. The DNA of the CDR3 is TGTGCCAGCTCACCGAGAGGGGACTATGGCTACACCTTC. Translated: CASSPRGDYGYTF.